This T cell receptor beta chain was sequenced during a study of T cell responses to AZD1222 COVID-19 vaccine. Some clones are missing from TCRdb's copy, which holds only in-frame ones; the method was immunoSEQ multiplex PCR. The table has about 170,000 clones, 90% to 95% seen once; the top ten hold approximately 3.9%. General study points: CD4 TCRs covered the whole spike, strongest at regions 160-218 and 743-854. Reports indicate that nearly half of spike-specific TCRs are directed at unmutated variant regions. Baseline seropositivity occurred in only a handful of AZD1222 recipients. Clonal diversity was possibly underestimated; the donors were predominantly white British and more often female.

About this clone: Antigen: not known.

The sequence was collected from an adult in good health. The sequenced sample was peripheral blood, obtained on day 0 of AZD1222 vaccination.

The CDR3 region is CASSQDGLASNYEQYF. The DNA for the CDR3 is TGTGCCAGCAGCCAAGACGGGCTAGCGAGCAACTACGAGCAGTACTTC. This chain connects TRBV14 to TRBJ2-7; possible D gene TRBD2, 6 bases. The length of the CDR3 is 16 residues. Germline CDR1 and CDR2: SGHDN and FVKESK. Trimming stripped 0 bases from V and 3 bases from J, with 15 bases between.